This T cell receptor beta chain was identified in a study of CD8+ T cells in alopecia areata. Overall study: Administration of oral tofacitinib to treated patients was at 5 to 10 mg twice daily.

Per germline, CDR1 MNHEY and CDR2 SVGAGI. This CDR3 spans 13 amino acids. V lost 11 bases and J lost 5, with 19 bases in between. The treatment denotes: oral pan-JAK inhibitor, 5-10 mg twice daily. Peripheral blood and lesional scalp punch biopsies came from alopecia areata patients. Reverse transcribed after extraction, RNA yielded cDNA as the sequencing template. Measured with immunoSEQ multiplex PCR; TCRdb has only the in-frame clones, and not every one. The top ten clones hold approximately 0.91% of a sample with about 160,000 clones, about 71% of them seen once. J is TRBJ2-7 and V is TRBV6-5; perhaps TRBD1 as D (6 bases). The sequence was collected from a human donor with alopecia areata. The source was CD4+ T cells sorted from blood, collected at week 4, from a patient treated with tofacitinib. The CDR3: CASTRGRRDEQYF. The CDR3 nucleotides read TGTGCCTCCACCAGGGGCAGGAGAGACGAGCAGTACTTC.